This section outlines one T cell receptor (beta chain) sequence together with its context. Its specificity is unknown. The source of the sample is a study of T cells in Graves' hyperthyroidism and ophthalmopathy. About the study: Sampling of peripheral blood happened at initial diagnosis, prior to any treatment. Overall study results and limits: Ophthalmopathy, which appeared later, was predicted by the model a median around 6.9 months before onset.

Regions amplified from RNA transcripts were the TCR beta CDR3 regions. Using the HTBI primer set, a first-round RT-PCR was run on the TCR CDR3. TCRdb fed the multiplex PCR reads into MiXCR, producing one record per CDR3 protein. The top ten hold 15% to 19% of the sample, which has fewer than 350,000 distinct CDR3 sequences, 15% to 20% seen once. In the ophthalmopathy cohort, Clinical Activity Score was at least 3, NOSPECS grade at least 4, and duration under 3 months. The germline V gene has CDR1 MNHNS and CDR2 SASEGT. V shed 2 bases and J 5 bases; nucleotides not matched to a gene: 6. The CDR3 consists of 15 residues.

This chain connects TRBV6-1 to TRBJ1-5; 7 bases are a match to TRBD1. The sample taken for sequencing was blood. The receptor comes from a woman aged 40-49 years with Graves' ophthalmopathy. CDR3: CASSESGQPDQPQHF. The CDR3, as DNA: TGTGCCAGCAGTGAATCGGGACAGCCAGATCAGCCCCAGCATTTT.